The 23 T cell receptor beta chains below come from one sample, sequenced in a study of T cells in tuberculosis. The repertoire was sequenced with immunoSEQ multiplex PCR; TCRdb's copy has only in-frame clones and lacks some. There are some 47,000 clones in the sample; 90% to 95% occur only once, and less than 9.5% lies in the top ten. Sequenced sample: PBMCs. The receptors were gathered from a donor aged 10 to 29 with latent tuberculosis or without tuberculosis infection.

The rearrangement joins TRBV7-8 to TRBJ2-1; a possible D gene is TRBD2 (5 bases). The CDR3 runs to 17 residues. Trimming removed 1 base at V and 10 bases at J, with 23 bases between. Germline V gene data show CDR1 as SGHVS and CDR2 as FQNEAQ. The CDR3 protein is CASSLVLVGGSSTEQFF. The CDR3 nucleotides read TGTGCCAGCAGCTTAGTGTTAGTAGGAGGTTCAAGTACGGAGCAGTTCTTC.

CDR3: CSVEDPEGKETQYF. As DNA, the CDR3 is TGCAGCGTTGAGGACCCCGAGGGCAAGGAGACCCAGTACTTC. The chain carries TRBV29-1 and TRBJ2-5, with a possible D match to TRBD2 (5 bases). V was pared by 3 bases and J by 5 bases, with 16 bases between. The germline gives CDR1 SQVTM, CDR2 ANQGSEA. This CDR3 spans 14 amino acids.

The genes are TRBV9 and TRBJ2-2; D unclear. V was trimmed by 0 bases and J by 6 bases, leaving 3 bases between them. This CDR3 contains 12 residues. Germline CDR1 and CDR2: SGDLS and YYNGEE. This CDR3 reads CASSVVAGELFF. CDR3 bases: TGTGCCAGCAGCGTAGTCGCCGGGGAGCTGTTTTTT.

The gene calls are TRBV19 and TRBJ2-4; D is perhaps TRBD2 (5 bases). The CDR3 loop spans 14 amino acids. Germline V gene sequence: CDR1 LNHDA, CDR2 SQIVND (reference sequence). V shed 3 bases and J shed 3 bases, with 9 bases lying between them. DNA of the CDR3: TGTGCCAGTAGTATCGGGGTCGGCAAAAACATTCAGTACTTC. Residues: CASSIGVGKNIQYF.

This rearrangement joins TRBV6-6 to TRBJ1-2; D gene unclear. CDR3 length: 14 residues. In germline, CDR1 is MNHNY, CDR2 SVGAGI (reference sequence). V was cut by 4 bases and J by 10 bases, with 19 bases left in between. The CDR3 is CASSSSQRFRDYTF. The CDR3 DNA reads as TGTGCCAGCAGTTCGTCCCAGCGGTTTAGGGACTACACCTTC.

This rearrangement joins TRBV2 to TRBJ2-3; D unresolved. Trimming cost V 11 bases and J 4 bases, with 16 bases left between them. Germline V gene sequence: CDR1 SNHLY, CDR2 FYNNEI. The CDR3 has 13 amino acids. CDR3 sequence reads: CAGTPTSSDTQYF. The CDR3 DNA is TGTGCCGGCACTCCCACTTCATCAGATACGCAGTATTTT.

The rearrangement uses TRBV11-3 and TRBJ2-3, with TRBD2 matching 10 bases. The CDR3 is 16 amino acids. J gave up 4 bases and V 4 bases, and 8 bases lay outside the gene matches. Germline V gene data show CDR1 as SGHNT and CDR2 as YENEEA. CDR3 sequence (DNA): TGTGCCAGCAGCTACCGCAGCGGGGGGGCCCCAGATACGCAGTATTTT. Translated: CASSYRSGGAPDTQYF. Variable domain in full (rest from reference TRBV11-3 and TRBJ2-3): EAGVVQSPRYKIIEKKQPVAFWCNPISGHNTLYWYLQNLGQGPELLIRYENEEAVDDSQLPKDRFSAERLKGVDSTLKIQPAELGDSAVYLCASSYRSGGAPDTQYFGPGTRLTVL.

The chain recombines TRBV14 with TRBJ2-3; D perhaps matches TRBD1 (6 bases). Trimming stripped 4 bases from V and 1 base from J, with 15 bases between. The CDR3 extends over 16 amino acids. CDR1 SGHDN and CDR2 FVKESK come from the germline V gene. In nucleotides, the CDR3 is TGTGCCAGCAGCCCTGGGACCAGGGGCCGCACAGATACGCAGTATTTT. As protein: CASSPGTRGRTDTQYF.

The chain recombines TRBV7-6 with TRBJ2-3; 12 nucleotides align to TRBD2. CDR3 length: 15 amino acids. Germline lookup yields CDR1 SGHVS and CDR2 FNYEAQ. The V and J ends lost 6 bases and 3 bases, in that order; junction bases with no gene match: 4. CDR3 loop: CASSEGTSGTDTQYF. As DNA, the CDR3 is TGTGCCAGCAGTGAAGGGACTAGCGGGACAGATACGCAGTATTTT.

The chain is built from TRBV5-4 and TRBJ2-5; 9 nucleotides line up with TRBD2. Per the germline V gene, CDR1 is SGHNT and CDR2 is YYREEE (reference sequence). The J segment lost 1 base and the V segment lost 4 bases, leaving 5 bases of the junction unmatched. The CDR3 has 15 amino acids. CDR3 in amino acids: CASSPFSGGQETQYF. CDR3 sequence (DNA): TGTGCCAGCAGCCCCTTTAGCGGGGGCCAAGAGACCCAGTACTTC.

The chain links TRBV7-6 to TRBJ2-6; perhaps TRBD2 as D (5 bases). Germline V lookup: CDR1 SGHVS, CDR2 FNYEAQ. The CDR3 loop spans 17 amino acids. Trimming pared 2 bases from V and 2 bases from J, leaving 13 bases between. The CDR3 here is CASSLRGPATGANVLTF. Written as DNA, the CDR3 is TGTGCCAGCAGCTTAAGAGGGCCCGCAACTGGGGCCAACGTCCTGACTTTC.

The V gene is TRBV7-9, the J gene TRBJ2-7; D possibly corresponds to TRBD2 (5 bases). CDR3 size: 14 residues. Germline lookup yields CDR1 SEHNR and CDR2 FQNEAQ (reference sequence). Trimming removed 0 bases at V and 5 bases at J, with 11 bases between. The CDR3 DNA reads as TGTGCCAGCAGCTTAGCTCGGGGTCGGGACGAGCAGTACTTC. It translates to CASSLARGRDEQYF.

V gene TRBV7-3 combines with J gene TRBJ2-2, with TRBD1 matching 7 bases. There are 16 residues in the CDR3. Germline CDR1 is SGHTA and CDR2 is FQGTGA. V lost 5 bases, J lost 2 bases, and 8 bases stayed unmatched. The CDR3 nucleotides read TGTGCCAGCAGCCTCCTGGGACAGCGAAACACCGGGGAGCTGTTTTTT. It translates to CASSLLGQRNTGELFF.

The rearrangement links TRBV27 to TRBJ1-4; D uncertain. Germline CDR1 is MNHEY and CDR2 is SMNVEV (reference sequence). V was cut by 4 bases and J by 7 bases, with 16 bases left in between. This CDR3 region has 15 residues. As DNA, the CDR3 is TGTGCCAGCAGTTCCGCCTCGGGTAAAGGTGAAAAACTGTTTTTT. It is translated as CASSSASGKGEKLFF.

The rearrangement joins TRBV27 to TRBJ2-1, with 14 nucleotides matching TRBD2. The trim removed 7 bases at V and 8 bases at J, leaving 10 bases unmatched. This CDR3 contains 16 residues. Per germline, CDR1 MNHEY and CDR2 SMNVEV (reference sequence). CDR3 loop: CASKALEGLAGDEQFF. CDR3 in DNA: TGTGCCAGCAAAGCACTAGAGGGACTAGCGGGAGATGAGCAGTTCTTC.

V usage is TRBV5-1 and J usage is TRBJ1-1; 7 nucleotides agree with TRBD1. The V gene end was trimmed by 0 bases and the J gene end by 3 bases; junction bases not matched to a gene: 11. Germline CDR1 reads SGHRS; CDR2 reads YFSETQ. The CDR3 is 17 amino acids. The CDR3 coding sequence is TGCGCCAGCAGCTTGGCGCGAACCGGGACAGACTACACTGAAGCTTTCTTT. Translating gives CASSLARTGTDYTEAFF.

This sequence joins TRBV7-9 and TRBJ2-1; TRBD2 agrees at 7 bases. The V gene end was trimmed by 3 bases and the J gene end by 7 bases; junction bases not matched to a gene: 6. The length of the CDR3 is 14 residues. The germline CDR1 and CDR2 sequences are SEHNR and FQNEAQ (reference sequence). CDR3 sequence (DNA): TGTGCCAGCAGCTTTGGGGGAGGGCCAAATGAGCAGTTCTTC. This translates into CASSFGGGPNEQFF.

The chain joins TRBV9 to TRBJ1-2; D uncertain. The germline CDR1 and CDR2 sequences are SGDLS and YYNGEE. The V and J ends lost 4 bases and 2 bases respectively, with 15 bases between them. The CDR3 contains 15 residues. This CDR3 reads CASSPIGLTNYGYTF. In nucleotides, the CDR3 is TGTGCCAGCAGCCCCATAGGACTGACGAACTATGGCTACACCTTC.

This clone showed up just once. The CDR3: CASSDLARHTGELFF. CDR3 DNA sequence: TGTGCCAGCAGTGACCTAGCGAGACACACCGGGGAGCTGTTTTTT. J is TRBJ2-2 and V is TRBV2, with D possibly being TRBD2 (6 bases). V was trimmed by 3 bases and J by 3 bases, leaving 11 bases between them. CDR1 is SNHLY and CDR2 is FYNNEI in the germline V gene. The length of the CDR3 is 15 residues.

The CDR3, as DNA: TGTGCCAGCAGCCTGGAGGGGCTAGACAATCAGCCCCAGCATTTT. Amino acid sequence: CASSLEGLDNQPQHF. This chain joins TRBV5-6 and TRBJ1-5, with D perhaps matching TRBD1 (5 bases). Germline V gene sequence: CDR1 SGHDT, CDR2 YYEEEE. The CDR3 extends over 15 amino acids. V gave up 4 bases and J gave up 3 bases, with 14 bases separating them.

The chain links TRBV7-8 to TRBJ2-1, with a weak D call TRBD2 (6 bases). Germline V gene lookup returns CDR1 SGHVS and CDR2 FQNEAQ. Trimming left V 1 base short and J 8 bases short, with 24 bases between. This CDR3 spans 18 amino acids. The CDR3 reads CASSLEVGGGLGSDEQFF. The CDR3 DNA is TGTGCCAGCAGCTTAGAGGTGGGGGGAGGCCTTGGTAGCGATGAGCAGTTCTTC.

Of note for this clone: Other nucleotide sequences in the sample specify the same CDR3. The rearrangement links TRBV9 to TRBJ2-1; 7 bases are a match to TRBD1. The germline V gene has CDR1 SGDLS and CDR2 YYNGEE. V was pared by 0 bases and J by 4 bases, with 4 bases of the junction left unmatched. This CDR3 is built from 15 residues. The chain's CDR3 is CASSVVGTAYNEQFF. In DNA form, the CDR3 reads TGTGCCAGCAGCGTAGTTGGGACAGCATACAATGAGCAGTTCTTC.

The chain uses TRBV5-6 and TRBJ2-1; D unclear. With 0 bases removed from V and 7 bases from J, the gap between germline ends came to 5 bases. In germline, CDR1 is SGHDT, CDR2 YYEEEE. There are 12 residues in the CDR3. The CDR3 DNA sequence: TGTGCCAGCAGCTTGGCCCCGAATGAGCAGTTCTTC. Protein product: CASSLAPNEQFF.